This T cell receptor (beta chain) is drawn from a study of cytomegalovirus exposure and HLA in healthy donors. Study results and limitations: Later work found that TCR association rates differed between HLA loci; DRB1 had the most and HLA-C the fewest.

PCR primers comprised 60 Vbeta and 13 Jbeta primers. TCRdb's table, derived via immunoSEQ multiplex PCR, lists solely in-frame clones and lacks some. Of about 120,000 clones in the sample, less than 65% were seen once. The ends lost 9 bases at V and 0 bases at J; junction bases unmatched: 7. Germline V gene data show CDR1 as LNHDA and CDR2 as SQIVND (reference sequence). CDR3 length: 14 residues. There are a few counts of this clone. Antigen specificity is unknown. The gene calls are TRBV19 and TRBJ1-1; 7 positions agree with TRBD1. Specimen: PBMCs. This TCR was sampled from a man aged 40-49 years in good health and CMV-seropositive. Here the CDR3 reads CASTQGQLNTEAFF. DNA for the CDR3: TGTGCCAGCACCCAGGGACAGCTGAACACTGAAGCTTTCTTT.